This TCR beta chain was found in a study of blood T cell repertoires in COVID-19. As for the study in general: Sources were T cells, B-cell-depleted T cells, or PBMCs; the material itself was cDNA or gDNA.

Living in about two dozen US areas, the participants were between roughly 18 and 95 years of age. Cohort 3 recovery required two negative PCRs, clearance, or symptom resolution. The germline V gene has CDR1 SEHNR and CDR2 FQNEAQ (reference sequence). V gave up 5 bases and J gave up 3 bases, with 23 bases separating them. The CDR3 spans 17 residues. In the original workflow: Reference gene primers were amplified, and this amplification served to estimate nucleated cell counts. Clones were sequenced by immunoSEQ multiplex PCR, and TCRdb holds only the in-frame ones, with some missing. V and J calls and clone size are given by that table; D and trimming were obtained from the DNA. The sample holds 190,000 or so clones, approximately 88% seen once.

The chain recombines TRBV7-9 with TRBJ2-7; maybe TRBD1 (7 bases). The sequenced sample was PBMCs or T cells enriched from blood (not recorded which). This sequence originates from a woman between 18 and 29 years old who had recovered from COVID-19. CDR3 DNA sequence: TGTGCCAGCAGCGCCGGAGGGGGGACAGATACCCTCTACGAGCAGTACTTC. It yields the protein CASSAGGGTDTLYEQYF.